A selection of T cell receptor beta chains follows, all from one sample in a study of patients and donors after allogeneic stem cell transplantation. MiXCR was run by TCRdb on the RT-PCR reads, yielding one entry per CDR3 protein. The table includes 800,000 to 1,000,000 distinct CDR3 sequences, about 20% detected once. The specimen was blood, either unsorted or a sorted T cell fraction (not recorded which). Source of these receptors: a human donor who was either an allogeneic HSCT recipient or a stem cell or donor lymphocyte infusion donor (not recorded which). It is not recorded whose cells these are; they may come from a transplant donor. Each CDR3 is given with its conserved first and last residue. The D gene is left open where the match is weak. Clone size is not always given. Where it is, it says once, few, many or a class for expanded clones.

cdr3_nt cdr3_aa v_call clone_size j_call d_call
TGCAGCGTCATCCCCGGGACGGCGAACACCGGGGAGCTGTTTTTT CSVIPGTANTGELFF TRBV29-1 few TRBJ2-2 -
TGTGCCAGCAGCTCCGGGACAGGGGCGAGCAATGAGCAGTTCTTC CASSSGTGASNEQFF TRBV7-9 few TRBJ2-1 TRBD1
TGTGCCAGCAGTTACCTGCGGAACTACGAGCAGTACTTC CASSYLRNYEQYF TRBV6-5 - TRBJ2-7 -
TGCAGTGCTAGACTGGCAGGGAGCATGAACACTGAAGCTTTCTTT CSARLAGSMNTEAFF TRBV20-1 - TRBJ1-1 -
TGTGCCAGCTCACCACGGACTTTCACCGGGGAGCTGTTTTTT CASSPRTFTGELFF TRBV18 few TRBJ2-2 -
TGTGCCAGCAGCCCACAGGGTAGTGAAGCTTTCTTT CASSPQGSEAFF TRBV12-3/TRBV12-4 many TRBJ1-1 -
TGTGCCAGCAGCTTAGCGGAGGTACACGAAGCTTTCTTT CASSLAEVHEAFF TRBV7-9 once TRBJ1-1 -
TGTGCCAGCACAAACAGACACACAGATACGCAGTATTTT CASTNRHTDTQYF TRBV2 - TRBJ2-3 -
TGTGCCAGCAGGTTAGGGGGAGTGGGCACTGAAGCTTTCTTT CASRLGGVGTEAFF TRBV6-1 - TRBJ1-1 -
TGCAGCGTTGGAACGGCGGGGAAGCTCGCCTACGAGCAGTACTTC CSVGTAGKLAYEQYF TRBV29-1 few TRBJ2-7 -
TGTGCCAGCAGTTTAGGACAGGGATCCCCAGAGACCCAGTACTTC CASSLGQGSPETQYF TRBV12-3/TRBV12-4 few TRBJ2-5 TRBD1
TGCAGTGCTAGGCGGACAGGGGACACCGGGGAGCTGTTTTTT CSARRTGDTGELFF TRBV20-1 few TRBJ2-2 TRBD1
TGTGCCAGCAGTTTCTGGGACAGGGGCCTCGGCAATCAGCCCCAGCATTTT CASSFWDRGLGNQPQHF TRBV12-3/TRBV12-4 few TRBJ1-5 TRBD1
TGTGCCAGCAGCTTAGCGGGAGGGGGCTATGAGCAGTTCTTC CASSLAGGGYEQFF TRBV7-3 - TRBJ2-1 TRBD2
TGCGCCAGCAGCCAAGCCTCCGGGACTAGCGTCACAGATACGCAGTATTTT CASSQASGTSVTDTQYF TRBV4-1 - TRBJ2-3 TRBD2
TGCAGTGCTGCCCAGGGGGAAGCCTCTGGGGCCAACGTCCTGACTTTC CSAAQGEASGANVLTF TRBV20-1 - TRBJ2-6 TRBD1
TGTGCCTGGAGTGGGGCAGAGAATTCACCCCTCCACTTT CAWSGAENSPLHF TRBV30 - TRBJ1-6 -
TGTGCCAGCATTACAGGGAGCCTCACAGATACGCAGTATTTT CASITGSLTDTQYF TRBV7-2 - TRBJ2-3 -
TGTGCCAGCAGTTTGGCCCGGGACAGTGTCCCGGAGTACTTC CASSLARDSVPEYF TRBV12-3/TRBV12-4 - TRBJ2-5 TRBD1
TGTGCCACCAGCAGAGGGTCTTCCATGTGGCAGGGGATGAACTATGGCTACACCTTC CATSRGSSMWQGMNYGYTF TRBV15 few TRBJ1-2 -